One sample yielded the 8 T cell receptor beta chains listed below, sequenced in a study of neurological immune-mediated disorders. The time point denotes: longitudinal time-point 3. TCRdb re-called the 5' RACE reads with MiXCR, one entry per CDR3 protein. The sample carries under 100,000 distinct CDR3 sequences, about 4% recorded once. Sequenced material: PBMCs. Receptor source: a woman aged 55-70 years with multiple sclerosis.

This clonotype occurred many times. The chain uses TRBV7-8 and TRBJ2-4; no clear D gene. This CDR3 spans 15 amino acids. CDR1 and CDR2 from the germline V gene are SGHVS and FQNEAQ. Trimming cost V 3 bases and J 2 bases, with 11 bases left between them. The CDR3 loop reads CASSLRRVPKNIQYF. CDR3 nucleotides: TGTGCCAGCAGCTTGCGTAGGGTGCCCAAAAACATTCAGTACTTC.

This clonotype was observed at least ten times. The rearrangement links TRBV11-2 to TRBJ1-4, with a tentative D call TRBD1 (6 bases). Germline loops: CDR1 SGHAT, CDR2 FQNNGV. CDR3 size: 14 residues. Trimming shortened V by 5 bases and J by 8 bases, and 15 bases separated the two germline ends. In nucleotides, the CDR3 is TGTGCCAGCAGCCTCGGGACATCCCTGGAAAAACTGTTTTTT. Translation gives CASSLGTSLEKLFF.

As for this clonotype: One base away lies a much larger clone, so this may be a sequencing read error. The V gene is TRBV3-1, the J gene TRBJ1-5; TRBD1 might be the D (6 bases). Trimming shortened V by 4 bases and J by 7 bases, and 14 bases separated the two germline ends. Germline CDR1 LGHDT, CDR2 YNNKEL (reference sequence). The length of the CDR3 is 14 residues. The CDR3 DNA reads TGTGCCAGCAGCCTAGGGGGTATGGGACAGCCCCAGCATTTT. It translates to CASSLGGMGQPQHF.

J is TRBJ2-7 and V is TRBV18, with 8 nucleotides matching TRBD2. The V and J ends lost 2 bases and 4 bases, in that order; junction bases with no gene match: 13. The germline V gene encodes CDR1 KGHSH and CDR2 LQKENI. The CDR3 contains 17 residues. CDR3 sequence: CASSPATLSGGGYEQYF. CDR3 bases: TGTGCCAGCTCACCAGCGACGTTGAGCGGGGGAGGGTACGAGCAGTACTTC.

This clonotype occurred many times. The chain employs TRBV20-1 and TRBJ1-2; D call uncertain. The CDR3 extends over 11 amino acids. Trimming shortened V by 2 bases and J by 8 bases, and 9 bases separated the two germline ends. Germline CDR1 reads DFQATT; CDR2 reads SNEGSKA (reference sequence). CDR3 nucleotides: TGCAGTGCTAGACCCCTCGGGGGCTACACCTTC. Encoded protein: CSARPLGGYTF.

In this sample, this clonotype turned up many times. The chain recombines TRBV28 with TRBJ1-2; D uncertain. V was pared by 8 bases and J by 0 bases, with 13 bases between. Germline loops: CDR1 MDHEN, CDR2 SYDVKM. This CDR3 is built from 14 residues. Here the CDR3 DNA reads TGTGCCAGCCGCTTAACGACACCTAACTATGGCTACACCTTC. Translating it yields CASRLTTPNYGYTF.

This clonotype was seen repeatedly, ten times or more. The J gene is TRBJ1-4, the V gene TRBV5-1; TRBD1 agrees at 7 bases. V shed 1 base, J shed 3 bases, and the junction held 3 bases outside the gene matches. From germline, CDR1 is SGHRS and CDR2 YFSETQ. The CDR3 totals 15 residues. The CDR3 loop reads CASSLTGAANEKLFF. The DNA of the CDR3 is TGCGCCAGCAGCTTGACAGGGGCCGCTAATGAAAAACTGTTTTTT.

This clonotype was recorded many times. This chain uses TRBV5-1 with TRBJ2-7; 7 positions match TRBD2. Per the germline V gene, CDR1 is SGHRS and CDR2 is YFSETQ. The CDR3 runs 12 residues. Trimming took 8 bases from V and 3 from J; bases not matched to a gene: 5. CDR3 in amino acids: CASGREGYEQYF. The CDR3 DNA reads TGCGCCAGTGGCAGGGAGGGCTACGAGCAGTACTTC.